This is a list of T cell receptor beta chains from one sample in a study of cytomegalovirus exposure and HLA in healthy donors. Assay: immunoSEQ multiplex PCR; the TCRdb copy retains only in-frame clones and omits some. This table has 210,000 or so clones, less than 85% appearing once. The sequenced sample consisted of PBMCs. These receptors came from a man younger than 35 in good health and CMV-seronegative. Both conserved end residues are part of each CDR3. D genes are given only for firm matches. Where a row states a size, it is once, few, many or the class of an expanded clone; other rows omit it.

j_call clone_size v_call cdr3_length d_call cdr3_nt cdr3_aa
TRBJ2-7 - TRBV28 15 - TGTGCCAGCAGTCCCCATCCCACCGGGACCTACGAGCAGTACTTC CASSPHPTGTYEQYF
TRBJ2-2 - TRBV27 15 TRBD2 TGTGCCAGCAGCCGGACTAGGACGAACACCGGGGAGCTGTTTTTT CASSRTRTNTGELFF
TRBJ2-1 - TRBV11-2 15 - TGTGCCAGCAGCTTAGACACGGGCTCCTACAATGAGCAGTTCTTC CASSLDTGSYNEQFF
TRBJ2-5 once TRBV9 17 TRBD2 TGTGCCAGCAGCCCGGGAGGACTAGCGGGAAATCAAGAGACCCAGTACTTC CASSPGGLAGNQETQYF
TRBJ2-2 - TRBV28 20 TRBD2 TGTGCCAGCAGTTCTCCCGGACTAGCGGGAGGGCCTCTAGGGACCGGGGAGCTGTTTTTT CASSSPGLAGGPLGTGELFF
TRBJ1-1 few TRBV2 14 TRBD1 TGTGCCAGCACCCGGGACAGGGGTTCCACTGAAGCTTTCTTT CASTRDRGSTEAFF
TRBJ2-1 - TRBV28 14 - TGTGCCAGCACCCTAGACCTCCGCTACAATGAGCAGTTCTTC CASTLDLRYNEQFF
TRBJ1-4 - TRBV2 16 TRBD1 TGTGCCAGCAGTACAGGGGGCGCGGGGGGTTATGAAAAACTGTTTTTT CASSTGGAGGYEKLFF
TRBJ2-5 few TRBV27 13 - TGTGCCAGCAGTTTATATCGGGGGGAGACCCAGTACTTC CASSLYRGETQYF
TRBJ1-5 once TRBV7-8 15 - TGTGCCAGCAGCTTAGTCGGGACACTGAATCAGCCCCAGCATTTT CASSLVGTLNQPQHF
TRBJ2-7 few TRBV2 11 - TGTGCCAGCAGTGCGGGCTACGAGCAGTACTTC CASSAGYEQYF
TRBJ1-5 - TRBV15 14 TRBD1 TGTGCCACCAGCATGGGACAGATGGATCAGCCCCAGCATTTT CATSMGQMDQPQHF
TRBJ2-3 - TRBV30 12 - TGTGCCTGGGGCCTAGATACAGATACGCAGTATTTT CAWGLDTDTQYF
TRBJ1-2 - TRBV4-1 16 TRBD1 TGCGCCAGCAGCCAAGATCACGCAGGGGGCGACTATGGCTACACCTTC CASSQDHAGGDYGYTF
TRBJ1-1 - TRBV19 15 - TGTGCCAGCCTATCCCCCGGGCAGGGGATCACTGAAGCTTTCTTT CASLSPGQGITEAFF
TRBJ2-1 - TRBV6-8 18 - TGTGCCGGCAGTGACTTGACTAAGGGGCGGGGAGCCTACAATGAGCAGTTCTTC CAGSDLTKGRGAYNEQFF
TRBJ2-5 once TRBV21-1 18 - TGTGCCAGCAGCAAAGAAAATTGGATAAGGGACAGGGGGGAGACCCAGTACTTC CASSKENWIRDRGETQYF
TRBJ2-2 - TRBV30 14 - TGTGCCTGGAGCAACAGGGCAGGCACCGGGGAGCTGTTTTTT CAWSNRAGTGELFF
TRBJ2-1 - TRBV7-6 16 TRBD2 TGTGCCACCACCCTTTGGTCTAGCGGGGGGTACAATGAGCAGTTCTTC CATTLWSSGGYNEQFF
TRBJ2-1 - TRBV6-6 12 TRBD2 TGTGCCCTGCGGGGGGAGGACAATGAGCAGCTCTTC CALRGEDNEQLF
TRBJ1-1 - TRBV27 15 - TGTGCCAGCAGTTTATACGGCAGGGAGAACACTGAAGCTTTCTTT CASSLYGRENTEAFF
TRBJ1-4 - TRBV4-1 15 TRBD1 TGCGCCAGCAGCCAAGATGACAGGGGGACGGCAAAACTGTTTTTT CASSQDDRGTAKLFF
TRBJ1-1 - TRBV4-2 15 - TGTGCCAGCAGCCAAGATCCAGGGGTGGCCACTGAAGCTTTCTTT CASSQDPGVATEAFF
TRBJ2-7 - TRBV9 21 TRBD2 TGTGCCAGCAGCGTAGGTGCCCCCACGGGGACTAGCGGGAGTGGCTTCTACGAGCAGTACTTC CASSVGAPTGTSGSGFYEQYF
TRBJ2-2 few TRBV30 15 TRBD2 TGTGCCTGGAGAAAAGCGGGAGGGAACACCGGGGAGCTGTTTTTT CAWRKAGGNTGELFF